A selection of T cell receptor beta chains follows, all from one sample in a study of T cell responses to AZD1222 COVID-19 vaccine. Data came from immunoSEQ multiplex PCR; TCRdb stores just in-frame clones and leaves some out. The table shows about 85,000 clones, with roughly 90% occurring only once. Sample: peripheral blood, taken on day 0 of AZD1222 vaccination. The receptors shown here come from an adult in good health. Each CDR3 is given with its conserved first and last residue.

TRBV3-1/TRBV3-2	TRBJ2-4	CASSLTGGGKNIQYF
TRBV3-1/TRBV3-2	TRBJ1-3	CASSQGAASGNTIYF
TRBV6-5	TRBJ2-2	CASSYSGQRNTGELFF
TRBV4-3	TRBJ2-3	CASSQDRDRATDTQYF
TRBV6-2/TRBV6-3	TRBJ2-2	CASSSSGGRFDTGELFF
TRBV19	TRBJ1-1	CASSQGARTEAFF
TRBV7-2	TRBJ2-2	CASSAQVSTGELFF
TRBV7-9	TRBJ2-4	CASSSGQDIQYF
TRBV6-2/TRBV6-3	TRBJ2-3	CASSYPQGIGRGQSTDTQYF
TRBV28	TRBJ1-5	CATHKRQGARQPQHF
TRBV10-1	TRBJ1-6	CASSDIHDSPLHF
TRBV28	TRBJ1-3	CASSRTGVSGGTGNTIYF
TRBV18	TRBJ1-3	CASSLGTAFGNTIYF
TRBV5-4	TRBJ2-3	CASSRGTSRTDTQYF
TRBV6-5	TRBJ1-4	CASSYNFGGGEKLFF